Sequencing of this T cell receptor beta chain was carried out in a study of blood T cell repertoires in COVID-19. Losses at the gene ends were 4 bases for V and 5 bases for J; bases not matched to a gene: 12. This CDR3 region has 16 residues. Germline CDR1 is SGHNT and CDR2 is YYREEE (reference sequence). Sequencing was performed with immunoSEQ multiplex PCR; in TCRdb, only in-frame clones are kept and a portion is missing. Among more than 300,000 clones, 70% to 90% were seen once, and the ten largest hold around 1.2%. The J gene is TRBJ1-1, the V gene TRBV5-4; 9 bases map to TRBD1. The specimen was PBMCs or T cells enriched from blood (not recorded which). The source of this sequence is a woman under 30 who had recovered from COVID-19. The CDR3 DNA reads TGTGCCAGCAGCCCCCTCGGACAGGGGAAGGAGACTGAAGCTTTCTTT. Translating gives CASSPLGQGKETEAFF.